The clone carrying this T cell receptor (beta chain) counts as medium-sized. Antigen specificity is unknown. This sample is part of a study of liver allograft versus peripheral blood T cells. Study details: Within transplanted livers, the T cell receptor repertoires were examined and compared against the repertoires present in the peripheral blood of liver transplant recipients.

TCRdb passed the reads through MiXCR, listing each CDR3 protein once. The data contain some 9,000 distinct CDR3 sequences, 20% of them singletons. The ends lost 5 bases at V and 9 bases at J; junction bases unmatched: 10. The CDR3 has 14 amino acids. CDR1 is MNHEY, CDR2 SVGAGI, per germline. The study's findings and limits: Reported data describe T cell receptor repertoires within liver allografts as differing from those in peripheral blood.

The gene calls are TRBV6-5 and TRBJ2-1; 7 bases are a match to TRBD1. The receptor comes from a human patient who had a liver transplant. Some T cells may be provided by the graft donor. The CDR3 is CASSTPDRVGEQFF. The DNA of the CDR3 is TGTGCCAGCAGTACCCCAGACAGGGTAGGTGAGCAGTTCTTC.